This T cell receptor beta chain was recovered during a study of identifying expanded T cells in peripheral blood. The study's findings and limits: Variance in clone template counts between roughly 2-week samples significantly increased with total template count across all healthy donors.

Germline V gives CDR1 SGHTA, CDR2 FQGNSA. The trim removed 4 bases at V and 4 bases at J, leaving 6 bases unmatched. This CDR3 is built from 15 residues. Sequenced by immunoSEQ multiplex PCR; TCRdb stores in-frame clones only, minus some. The top ten clones hold around 20% of a sample with around 82,000 clones, around 84% of them seen once. On this clone: Its antigen is unidentified.

The TCR sequence derives from a person aged 18 to 75 in good health. Sequenced: blood. This sequence joins TRBV7-2 and TRBJ2-1; TRBD1 matches at 8 bases. In nucleotides, the CDR3 is TGTGCCAGCAGCTGGTCAGGGGGCGGATACAATGAGCAGTTCTTC. This encodes CASSWSGGGYNEQFF.